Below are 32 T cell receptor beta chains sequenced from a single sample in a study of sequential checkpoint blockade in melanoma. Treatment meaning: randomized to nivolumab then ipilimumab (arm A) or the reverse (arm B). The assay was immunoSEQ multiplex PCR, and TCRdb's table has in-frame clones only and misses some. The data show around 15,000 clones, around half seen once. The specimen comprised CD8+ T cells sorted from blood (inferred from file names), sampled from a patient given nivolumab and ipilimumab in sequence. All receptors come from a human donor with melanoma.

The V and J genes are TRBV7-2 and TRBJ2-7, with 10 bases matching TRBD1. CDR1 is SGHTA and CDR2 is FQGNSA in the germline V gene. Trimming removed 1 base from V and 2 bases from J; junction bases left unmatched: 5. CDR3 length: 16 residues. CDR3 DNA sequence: TGTGCCAGCAGCTTAGTTTTCGGACAGGGGGCCTACGAGCAGTACTTC. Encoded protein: CASSLVFGQGAYEQYF.

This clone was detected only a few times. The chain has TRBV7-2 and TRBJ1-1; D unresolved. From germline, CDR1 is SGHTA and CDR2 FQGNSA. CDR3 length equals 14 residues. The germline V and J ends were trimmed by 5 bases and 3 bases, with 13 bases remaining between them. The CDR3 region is CASSPNGLYTEAFF. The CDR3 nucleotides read TGTGCCAGCAGCCCCAATGGACTGTACACTGAAGCTTTCTTT. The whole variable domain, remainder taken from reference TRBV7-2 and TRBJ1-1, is GAGVSQSPSNKVTEKGKDVELRCDPISGHTALYWYRQSLGQGLEFLIYFQGNSAPDKSGLPSDRFSAERTGGSVSTLTIQRTQQEDSAVYLCASSPNGLYTEAFFGQGTRLTVV.

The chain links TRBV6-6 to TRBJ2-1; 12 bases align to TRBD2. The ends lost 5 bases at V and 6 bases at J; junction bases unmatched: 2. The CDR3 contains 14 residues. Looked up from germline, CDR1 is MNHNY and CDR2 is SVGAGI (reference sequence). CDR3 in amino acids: CASSRTSGVNEQFF. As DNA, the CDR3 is TGTGCCAGCAGTCGGACTAGCGGGGTCAATGAGCAGTTCTTC.

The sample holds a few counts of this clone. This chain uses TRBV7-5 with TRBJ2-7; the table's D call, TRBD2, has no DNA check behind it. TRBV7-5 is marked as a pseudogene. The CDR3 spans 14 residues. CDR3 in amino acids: CVREISGVSYEQYF. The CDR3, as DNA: TGTGTCAGAGAAATTAGCGGGGTCTCCTACGAGCAGTACTTC.

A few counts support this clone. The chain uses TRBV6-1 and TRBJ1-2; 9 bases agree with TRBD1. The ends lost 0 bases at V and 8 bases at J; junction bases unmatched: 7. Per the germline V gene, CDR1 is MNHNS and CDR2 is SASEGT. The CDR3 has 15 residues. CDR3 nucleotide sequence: TGTGCCAGCAGTGAAGCCGGGACAGGGATAAACGGCTACACCTTC. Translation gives CASSEAGTGINGYTF.

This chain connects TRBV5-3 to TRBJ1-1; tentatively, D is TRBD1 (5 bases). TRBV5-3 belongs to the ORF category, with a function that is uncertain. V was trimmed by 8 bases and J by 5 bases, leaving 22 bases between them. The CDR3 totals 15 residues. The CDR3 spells CASSPPGAGVTEAFF. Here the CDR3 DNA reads TGTGCCAGCAGCCCCCCCGGTGCGGGGGTGACTGAAGCTTTCTTT.

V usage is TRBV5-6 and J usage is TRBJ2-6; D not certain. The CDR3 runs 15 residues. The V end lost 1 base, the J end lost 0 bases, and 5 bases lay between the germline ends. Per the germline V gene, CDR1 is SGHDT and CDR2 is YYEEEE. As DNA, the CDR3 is TGTGCCAGCAGCTTGCCAGGCTCTGGGGCCAACGTCCTGACTTTC. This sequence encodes CASSLPGSGANVLTF.

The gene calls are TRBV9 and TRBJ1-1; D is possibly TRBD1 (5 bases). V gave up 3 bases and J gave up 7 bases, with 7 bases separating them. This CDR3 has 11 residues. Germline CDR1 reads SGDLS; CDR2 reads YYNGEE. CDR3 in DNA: TGTGCCAGCAGCGGAACAGGTGAAGCTTTCTTT. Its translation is CASSGTGEAFF. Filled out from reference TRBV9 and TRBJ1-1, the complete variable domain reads DSGVTQTPKHLITATGQRVTLRCSPRSGDLSVYWYQQSLDQGLQFLIQYYNGEERAKGNILERFSAQQFPDLHSELNLSSLELGDSALYFCASSGTGEAFFGQGTRLTVV.

As DNA, the CDR3 is TGTGCCAGCAGTTTTGACGGGACTAGCGGGGGGCCGTTCTCCTACGAGCAGTACTTC. Protein sequence: CASSFDGTSGGPFSYEQYF. This chain links TRBV2 with TRBJ2-7; 15 bases line up with TRBD2. V dropped 5 bases and J dropped 0; count of bases not matched to a gene: 11. The CDR3 sequence is 19 residues long. Germline loops: CDR1 SNHLY, CDR2 FYNNEI.

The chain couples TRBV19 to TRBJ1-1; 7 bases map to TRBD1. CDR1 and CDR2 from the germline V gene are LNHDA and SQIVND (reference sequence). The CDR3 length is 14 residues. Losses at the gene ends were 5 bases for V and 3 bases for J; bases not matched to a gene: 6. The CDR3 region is CASSPDREDTEAFF. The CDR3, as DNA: TGTGCCAGTAGTCCCGACAGGGAAGACACTGAAGCTTTCTTT.

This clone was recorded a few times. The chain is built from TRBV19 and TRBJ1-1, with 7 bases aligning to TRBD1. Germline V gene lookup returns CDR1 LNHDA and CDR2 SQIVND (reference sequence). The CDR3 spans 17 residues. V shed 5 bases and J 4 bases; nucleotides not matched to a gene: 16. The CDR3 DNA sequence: TGTGCCAGTAGTCAATCCCCCAACAGGGGAATCCCCACTGAAGCTTTCTTT. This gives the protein CASSQSPNRGIPTEAFF.

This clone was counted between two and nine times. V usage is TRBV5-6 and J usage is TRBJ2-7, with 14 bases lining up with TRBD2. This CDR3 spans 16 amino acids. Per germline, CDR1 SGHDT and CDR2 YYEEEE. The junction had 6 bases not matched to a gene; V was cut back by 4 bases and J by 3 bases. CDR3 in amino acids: CASSAQGLAGVYEQYF. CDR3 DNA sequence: TGTGCCAGCAGCGCCCAGGGACTAGCGGGAGTCTACGAGCAGTACTTC.

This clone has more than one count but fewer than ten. CDR3 sequence: CATAGYSYEQYF. CDR3 bases: TGTGCCACCGCAGGGTACTCCTACGAGCAGTACTTC. J is TRBJ2-7 and V is TRBV2, with a possible D match to TRBD1 (5 bases). This CDR3 has 12 residues. Between the trimmed V and J ends, which lost 10 bases and 0 bases, there was a span of 10 bases. From germline, CDR1 is SNHLY and CDR2 FYNNEI.

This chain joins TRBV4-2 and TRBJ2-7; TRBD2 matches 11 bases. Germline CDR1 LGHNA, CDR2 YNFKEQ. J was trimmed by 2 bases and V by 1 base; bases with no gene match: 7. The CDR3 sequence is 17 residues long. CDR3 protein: CASSQGTSGYSTYEQYF. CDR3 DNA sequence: TGTGCCAGCAGCCAAGGGACTAGCGGGTACTCTACCTACGAGCAGTACTTC.

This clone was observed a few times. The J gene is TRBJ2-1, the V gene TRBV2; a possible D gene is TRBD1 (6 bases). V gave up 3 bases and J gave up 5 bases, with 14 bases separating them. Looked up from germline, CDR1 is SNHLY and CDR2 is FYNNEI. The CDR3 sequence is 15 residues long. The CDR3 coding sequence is TGTGCCAGCAGTGATGTTGGGGGCTATAACAATGAGCAGTTCTTC. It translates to CASSDVGGYNNEQFF. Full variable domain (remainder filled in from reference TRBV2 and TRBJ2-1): EPEVTQTPSHQVTQMGQEVILRCVPISNHLYFYWYRQILGQKVEFLVSFYNNEISEKSEIFDDQFSVERPDGSNFTLKIRSTKLEDSAMYFCASSDVGGYNNEQFFGPGTRLTVL.

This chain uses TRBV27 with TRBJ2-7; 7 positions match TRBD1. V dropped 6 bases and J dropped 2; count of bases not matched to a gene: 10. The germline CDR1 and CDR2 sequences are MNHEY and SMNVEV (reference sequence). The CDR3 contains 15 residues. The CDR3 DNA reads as TGTGCCAGCAGCTACCGAGGACAGGTAGCCTACGAGCAGTACTTC. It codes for CASSYRGQVAYEQYF.

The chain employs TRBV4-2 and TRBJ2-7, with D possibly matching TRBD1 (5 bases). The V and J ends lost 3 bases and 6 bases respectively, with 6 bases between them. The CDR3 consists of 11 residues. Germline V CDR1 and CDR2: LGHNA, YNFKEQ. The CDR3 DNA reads TGTGCCAGCAGCCAGGGGCTCGAGCAGTACTTC. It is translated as CASSQGLEQYF.

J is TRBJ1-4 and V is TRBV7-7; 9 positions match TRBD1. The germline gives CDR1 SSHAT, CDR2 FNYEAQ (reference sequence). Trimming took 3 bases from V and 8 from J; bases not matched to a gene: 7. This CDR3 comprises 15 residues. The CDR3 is CASSLGTGTGEKLFF. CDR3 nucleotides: TGTGCCAGCAGCTTGGGGACAGGGACGGGCGAAAAACTGTTTTTT.

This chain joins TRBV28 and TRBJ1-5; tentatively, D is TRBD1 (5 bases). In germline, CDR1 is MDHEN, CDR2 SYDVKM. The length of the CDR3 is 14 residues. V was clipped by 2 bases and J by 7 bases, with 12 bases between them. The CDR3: CASSLVRGEQPQHF. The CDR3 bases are TGTGCCAGCAGTTTAGTTAGGGGCGAACAGCCCCAGCATTTT. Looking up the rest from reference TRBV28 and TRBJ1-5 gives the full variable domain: DVKVTQSSRYLVKRTGEKVFLECVQDMDHENMFWYRQDPGLGLRLIYFSYDVKMKEKGDIPEGYSVSREKKERFSLILESASTNQTSMYLCASSLVRGEQPQHFGDGTRLSIL.

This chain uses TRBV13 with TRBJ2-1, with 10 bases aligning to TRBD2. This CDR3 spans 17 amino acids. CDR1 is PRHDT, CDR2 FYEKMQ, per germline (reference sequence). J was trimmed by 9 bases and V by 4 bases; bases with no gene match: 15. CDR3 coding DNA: TGTGCCAGCAGCTCCGGAGGGACTAGCGACCTCGGGGGTGAGCAGTTCTTC. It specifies CASSSGGTSDLGGEQFF.

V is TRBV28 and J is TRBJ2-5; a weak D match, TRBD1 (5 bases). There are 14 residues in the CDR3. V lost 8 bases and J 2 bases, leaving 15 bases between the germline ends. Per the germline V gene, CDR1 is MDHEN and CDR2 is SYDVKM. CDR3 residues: CASQKGWGQETQYF. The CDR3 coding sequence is TGTGCCAGCCAGAAGGGGTGGGGACAAGAGACCCAGTACTTC.

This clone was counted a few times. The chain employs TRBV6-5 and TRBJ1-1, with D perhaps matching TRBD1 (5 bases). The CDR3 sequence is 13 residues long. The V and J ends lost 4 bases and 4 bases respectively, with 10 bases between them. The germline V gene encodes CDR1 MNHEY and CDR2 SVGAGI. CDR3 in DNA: TGTGCCAGCAGTTGGGGGGGGAGCACTGAAGCTTTCTTT. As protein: CASSWGGSTEAFF.

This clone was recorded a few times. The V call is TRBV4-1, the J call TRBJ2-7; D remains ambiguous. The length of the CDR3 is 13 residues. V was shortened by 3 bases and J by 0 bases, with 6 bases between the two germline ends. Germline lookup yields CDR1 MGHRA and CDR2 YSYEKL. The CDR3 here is CASSHDNSYEQYF. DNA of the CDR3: TGCGCCAGCAGCCACGACAACTCCTACGAGCAGTACTTC.

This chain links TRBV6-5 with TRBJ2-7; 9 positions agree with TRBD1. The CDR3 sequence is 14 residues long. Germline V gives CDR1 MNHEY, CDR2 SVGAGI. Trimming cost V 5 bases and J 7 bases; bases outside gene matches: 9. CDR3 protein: CASSNRDRVWEQYF. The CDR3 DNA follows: TGTGCCAGCAGTAATCGGGACAGGGTCTGGGAGCAGTACTTC.

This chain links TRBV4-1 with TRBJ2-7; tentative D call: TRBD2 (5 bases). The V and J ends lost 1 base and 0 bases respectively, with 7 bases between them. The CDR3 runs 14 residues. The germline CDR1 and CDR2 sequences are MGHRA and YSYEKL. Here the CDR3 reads CASSQGAGSYEQYF. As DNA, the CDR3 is TGCGCCAGCAGCCAAGGGGCGGGCTCCTACGAGCAGTACTTC.

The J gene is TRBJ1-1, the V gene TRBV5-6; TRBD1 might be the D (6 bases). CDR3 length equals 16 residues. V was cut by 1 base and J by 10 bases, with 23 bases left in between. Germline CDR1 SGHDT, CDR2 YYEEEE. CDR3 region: CASSLWSQGTTQGAFF. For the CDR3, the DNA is TGTGCCAGCAGCTTGTGGTCTCAGGGGACTACTCAGGGAGCTTTCTTT.

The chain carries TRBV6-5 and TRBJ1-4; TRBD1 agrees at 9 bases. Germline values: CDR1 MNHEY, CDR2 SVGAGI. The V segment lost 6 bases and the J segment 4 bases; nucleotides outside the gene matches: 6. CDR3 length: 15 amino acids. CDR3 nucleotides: TGTGCCAGCAGGGTCGGGGACAGGGATAATGAAAAACTGTTTTTT. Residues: CASRVGDRDNEKLFF.

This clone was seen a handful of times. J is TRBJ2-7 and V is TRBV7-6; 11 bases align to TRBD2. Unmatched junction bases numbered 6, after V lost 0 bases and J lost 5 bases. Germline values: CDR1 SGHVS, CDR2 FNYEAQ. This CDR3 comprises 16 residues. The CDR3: CASSLATSGSLNEQYF. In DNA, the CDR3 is TGTGCCAGCAGCTTAGCTACTAGCGGGAGTCTTAACGAGCAGTACTTC.

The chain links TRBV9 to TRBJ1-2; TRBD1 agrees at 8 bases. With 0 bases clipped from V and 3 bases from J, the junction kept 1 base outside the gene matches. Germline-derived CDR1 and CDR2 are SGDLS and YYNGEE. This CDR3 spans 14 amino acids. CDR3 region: CASSVAGQDYGYTF. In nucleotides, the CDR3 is TGTGCCAGCAGCGTAGCGGGACAGGACTATGGCTACACCTTC.

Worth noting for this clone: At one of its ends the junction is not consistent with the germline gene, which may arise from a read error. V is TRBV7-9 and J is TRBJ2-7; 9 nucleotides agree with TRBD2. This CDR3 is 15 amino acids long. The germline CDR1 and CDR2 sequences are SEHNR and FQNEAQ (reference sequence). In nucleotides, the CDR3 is TGCGCCAGCAGCCAAGATGCGGGAGGGCTTAACGAGCAGTACTTC. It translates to CASSQDAGGLNEQYF. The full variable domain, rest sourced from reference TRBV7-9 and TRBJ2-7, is DTGVSQNPRHKITKRGQNVTFRCDPISEHNRLYWYRQTLGQGPEFLTYFQNEAQLEKSRLLSDRFSAERPKGSFSTLEIQRTEQGDSAMYLCASSQDAGGLNEQYFGPGTRLTVT.

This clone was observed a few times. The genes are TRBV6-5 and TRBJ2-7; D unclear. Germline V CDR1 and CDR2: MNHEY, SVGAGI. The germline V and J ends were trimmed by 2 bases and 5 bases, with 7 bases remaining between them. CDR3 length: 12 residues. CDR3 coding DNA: TGTGCCAGCAGTTACGCTGGAGACGAGCAGTACTTC. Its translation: CASSYAGDEQYF.

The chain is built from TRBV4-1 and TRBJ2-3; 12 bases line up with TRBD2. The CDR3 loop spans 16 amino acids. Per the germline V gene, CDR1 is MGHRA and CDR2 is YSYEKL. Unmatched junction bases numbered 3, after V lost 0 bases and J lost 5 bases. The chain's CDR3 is CASSQELAGGLDTQYF. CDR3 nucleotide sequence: TGCGCCAGCAGCCAAGAGCTAGCGGGGGGGCTAGATACGCAGTATTTT.